These 3 T cell receptor beta chains share one sample of origin, sequenced in a study of cytotoxic CD8 clonotypes in ibrutinib-treated CLL. Produced via immunoSEQ multiplex PCR; TCRdb's table is partial and in-frame only. The profile covers some 150,000 clones, with 79% appearing a single time and roughly 13% taken by the ten largest. Sequencing used PBMCs, obtained after 12 months of ibrutinib treatment. The receptors come from a human donor with chronic lymphocytic leukemia.

V is TRBV19 and J is TRBJ1-4; no clear D. V dropped 3 bases and J dropped 5 bases, with 13 bases sitting between them. Germline V lookup: CDR1 LNHDA, CDR2 SQIVND (reference sequence). The CDR3 totals 15 residues. The CDR3 DNA sequence: TGTGCCAGTAGTATTGGTGCAGCAAGAAATGAAAAACTGTTTTTT. This gives the protein CASSIGAARNEKLFF.

The chain uses TRBV7-6 and TRBJ2-1, with 8 positions matching TRBD1. The trim removed 6 bases at V and 6 bases at J, leaving 7 bases unmatched. The germline V gene encodes CDR1 SGHVS and CDR2 FNYEAQ. This CDR3 region has 14 residues. CDR3 region: CASSDRGFGNEQFF. The CDR3 nucleotides are TGTGCCAGCAGTGACAGGGGCTTTGGCAATGAGCAGTTCTTC.

The chain employs TRBV5-1 and TRBJ2-5, with D perhaps TRBD2 (5 bases). The germline gives CDR1 SGHRS, CDR2 YFSETQ. V lost 5 bases, J lost 5 bases, and 13 bases lay in between. The CDR3 is 13 residues long. As DNA, the CDR3 is TGCGCCAGCAGGAGGTGGGAGTCGGAGACCCAGTACTTC. Its translation: CASRRWESETQYF. The full variable domain, with the rest looked up from reference TRBV5-1 and TRBJ2-5, is KAGVTQTPRYLIKTRGQQVTLSCSPISGHRSVSWYQQTPGQGLQFLFEYFSETQRNKGNFPGRFSGRQFSNSRSEMNVSTLELGDSALYLCASRRWESETQYFGPGTRLLVL.